This T cell receptor (beta chain) comes out of a study of spatial heterogeneity in lung cancer. Study-level background: Compared with alpha-chain sequences, beta-chain sequences were consistently detected in greater numbers. For the average unique TCR and UMI combination, more than 8.5 occurrences appeared in raw reads.

Findings and caveats of the study: Counts that tracked tumor mutation counts were those of expanded intratumoral alpha and beta TCRs.

This clonotype was seen ten or more times. Its antigen remains unknown. TCRdb ran MiXCR on the 5' RACE reads and lists one entry per CDR3 protein. In the table there are over 25,000 distinct CDR3 sequences, just over 7% of which are singletons. This sample's time point: sample taken at primary tumor resection. Germline CDR1 MDHEN, CDR2 SYDVKM. This CDR3 is built from 17 residues. The V and J ends lost 6 bases and 0 bases respectively, with 18 bases between them. V is TRBV28 and J is TRBJ1-5; a weak D match, TRBD1 (5 bases). This specimen was lung tumor tissue, taken at surgery. The receptor comes from a male donor with early-stage non-small cell lung cancer. The CDR3 is CASRRGAIEDSNQPQHF. The CDR3 nucleotides are TGTGCCAGCAGACGCGGGGCGATCGAGGATAGCAATCAGCCCCAGCATTTT.